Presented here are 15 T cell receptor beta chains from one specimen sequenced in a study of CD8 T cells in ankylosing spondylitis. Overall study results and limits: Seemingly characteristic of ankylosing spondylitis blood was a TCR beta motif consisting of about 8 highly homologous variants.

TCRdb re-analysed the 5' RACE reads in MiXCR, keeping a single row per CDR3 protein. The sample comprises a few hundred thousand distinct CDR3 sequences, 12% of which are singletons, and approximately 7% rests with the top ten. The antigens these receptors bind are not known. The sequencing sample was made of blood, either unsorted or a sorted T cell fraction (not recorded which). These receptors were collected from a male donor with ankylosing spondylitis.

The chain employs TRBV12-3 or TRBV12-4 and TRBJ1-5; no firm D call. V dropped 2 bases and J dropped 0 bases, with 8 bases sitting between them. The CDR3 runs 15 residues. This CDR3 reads CASSLFGDSNQPQHF. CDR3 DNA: TGTGCCAGCAGTTTATTCGGGGATAGCAATCAGCCCCAGCATTTT.

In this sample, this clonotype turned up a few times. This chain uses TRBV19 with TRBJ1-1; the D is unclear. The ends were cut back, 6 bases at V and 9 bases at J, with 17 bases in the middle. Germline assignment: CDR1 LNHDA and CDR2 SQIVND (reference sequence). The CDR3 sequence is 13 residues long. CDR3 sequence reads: CASSPTRDGQAFF. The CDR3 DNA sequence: TGTGCCAGTAGCCCGACACGCGACGGGCAAGCTTTCTTT.

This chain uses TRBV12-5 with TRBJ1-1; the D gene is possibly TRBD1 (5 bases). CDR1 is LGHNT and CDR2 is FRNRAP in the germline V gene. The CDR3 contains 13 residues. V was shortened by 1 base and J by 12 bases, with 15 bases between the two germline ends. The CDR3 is CASGLGPTDGTFF. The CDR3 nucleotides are TGTGCTAGTGGTTTGGGACCGACAGACGGAACTTTCTTT.

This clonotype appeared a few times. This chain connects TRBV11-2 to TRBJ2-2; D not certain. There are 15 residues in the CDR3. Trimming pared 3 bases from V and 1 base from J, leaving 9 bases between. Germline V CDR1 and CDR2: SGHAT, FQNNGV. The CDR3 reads CASSLVLVNTGELFF. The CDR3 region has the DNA TGTGCCAGCAGCTTGGTTCTCGTGAACACCGGGGAGCTGTTTTTT.

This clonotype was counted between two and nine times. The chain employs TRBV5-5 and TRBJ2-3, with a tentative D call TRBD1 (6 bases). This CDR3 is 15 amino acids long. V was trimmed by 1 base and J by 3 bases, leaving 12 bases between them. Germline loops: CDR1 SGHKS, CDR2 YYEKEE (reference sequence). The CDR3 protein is CASSLRGHPTDTQYF. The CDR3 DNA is TGTGCCAGCAGCTTGAGGGGACACCCGACAGATACGCAGTATTTT.

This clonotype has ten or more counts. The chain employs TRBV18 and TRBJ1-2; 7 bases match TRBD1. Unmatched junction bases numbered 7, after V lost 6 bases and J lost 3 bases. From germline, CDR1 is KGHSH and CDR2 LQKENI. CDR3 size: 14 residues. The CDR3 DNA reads TGTGCCAGCTCCTTGACAGGGAATGACTATGGCTACACCTTC. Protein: CASSLTGNDYGYTF.

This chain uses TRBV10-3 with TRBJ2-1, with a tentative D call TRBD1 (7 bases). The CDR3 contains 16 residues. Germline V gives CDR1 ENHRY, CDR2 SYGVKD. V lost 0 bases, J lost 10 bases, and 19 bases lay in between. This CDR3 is CAISESAGQPYQEQFF. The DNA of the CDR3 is TGTGCCATCAGTGAGTCGGCGGGACAGCCTTATCAAGAGCAGTTCTTC.

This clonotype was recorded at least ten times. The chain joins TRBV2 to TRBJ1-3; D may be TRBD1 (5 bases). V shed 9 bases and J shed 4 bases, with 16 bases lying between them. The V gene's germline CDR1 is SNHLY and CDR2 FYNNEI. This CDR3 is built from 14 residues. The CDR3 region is CASSVGRLGNTIYF. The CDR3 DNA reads TGTGCCAGTTCCGTGGGGCGGCTGGGAAACACCATATATTTT. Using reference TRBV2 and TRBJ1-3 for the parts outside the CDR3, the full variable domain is EPEVTQTPSHQVTQMGQEVILRCVPISNHLYFYWYRQILGQKVEFLVSFYNNEISEKSEIFDDQFSVERPDGSNFTLKIRSTKLEDSAMYFCASSVGRLGNTIYFGEGSWLTVV.

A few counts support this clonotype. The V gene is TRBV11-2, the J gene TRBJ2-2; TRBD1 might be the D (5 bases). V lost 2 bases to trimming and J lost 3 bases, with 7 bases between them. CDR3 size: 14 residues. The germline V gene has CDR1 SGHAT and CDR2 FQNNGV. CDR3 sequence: CASSLSGHTGELFF. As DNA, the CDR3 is TGTGCCAGCAGCTTATCAGGGCACACCGGGGAGCTGTTTTTT. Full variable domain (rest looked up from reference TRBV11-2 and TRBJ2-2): EAGVAQSPRYKIIEKRQSVAFWCNPISGHATLYWYQQILGQGPKLLIQFQNNGVVDDSQLPKDRFSAERLKGVDSTLKIQPAKLEDSAVYLCASSLSGHTGELFFGEGSRLTVL.

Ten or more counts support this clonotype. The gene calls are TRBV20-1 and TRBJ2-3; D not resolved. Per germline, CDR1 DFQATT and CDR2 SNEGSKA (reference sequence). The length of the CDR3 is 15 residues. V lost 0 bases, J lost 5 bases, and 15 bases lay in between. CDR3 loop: CSARDKTVGIDTQYF. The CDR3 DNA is TGCAGTGCTAGAGATAAGACCGTGGGAATAGATACGCAGTATTTT.

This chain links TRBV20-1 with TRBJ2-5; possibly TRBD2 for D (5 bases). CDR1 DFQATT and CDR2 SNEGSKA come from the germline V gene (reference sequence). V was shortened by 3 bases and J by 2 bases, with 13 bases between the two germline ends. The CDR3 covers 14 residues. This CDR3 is CSAREDWTQETQYF. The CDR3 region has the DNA TGCAGTGCTAGGGAAGACTGGACTCAAGAGACCCAGTACTTC.

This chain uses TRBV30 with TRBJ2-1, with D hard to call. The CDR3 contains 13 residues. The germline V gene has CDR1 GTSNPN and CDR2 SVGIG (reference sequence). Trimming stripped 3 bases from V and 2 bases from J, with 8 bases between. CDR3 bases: TGTGCCTGGAGGTCTTCCACCTACAATGAGCAGTTCTTC. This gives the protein CAWRSSTYNEQFF. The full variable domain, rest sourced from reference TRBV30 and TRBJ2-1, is SQTIHQWPATLVQPVGSPLSLECTVEGTSNPNLYWYRQAAGRGLQLLFYSVGIGQISSEVPQNLSASRPQDRQFILSSKKLLLSDSGFYLCAWRSSTYNEQFFGPGTRLTVL.

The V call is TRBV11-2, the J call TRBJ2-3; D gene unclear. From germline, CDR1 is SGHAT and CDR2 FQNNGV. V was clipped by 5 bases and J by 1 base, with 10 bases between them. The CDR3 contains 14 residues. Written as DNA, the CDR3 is TGTGCCAGCAGCCCGCCGGCGCGCACAGATACGCAGTATTTT. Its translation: CASSPPARTDTQYF.

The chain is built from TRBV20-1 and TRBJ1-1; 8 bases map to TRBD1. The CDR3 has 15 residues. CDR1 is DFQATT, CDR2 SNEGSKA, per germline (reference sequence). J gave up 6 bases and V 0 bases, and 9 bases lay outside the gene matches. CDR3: CSARDREGQVPEAFF. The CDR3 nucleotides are TGCAGTGCTAGAGATCGGGAGGGACAGGTGCCTGAAGCTTTCTTT.

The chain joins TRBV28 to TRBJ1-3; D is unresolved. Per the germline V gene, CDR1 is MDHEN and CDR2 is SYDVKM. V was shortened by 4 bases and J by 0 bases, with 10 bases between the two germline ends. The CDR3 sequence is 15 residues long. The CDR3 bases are TGTGCCAGCAGTTCATCCGGGTTCTCTGGAAACACCATATATTTT. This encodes CASSSSGFSGNTIYF.